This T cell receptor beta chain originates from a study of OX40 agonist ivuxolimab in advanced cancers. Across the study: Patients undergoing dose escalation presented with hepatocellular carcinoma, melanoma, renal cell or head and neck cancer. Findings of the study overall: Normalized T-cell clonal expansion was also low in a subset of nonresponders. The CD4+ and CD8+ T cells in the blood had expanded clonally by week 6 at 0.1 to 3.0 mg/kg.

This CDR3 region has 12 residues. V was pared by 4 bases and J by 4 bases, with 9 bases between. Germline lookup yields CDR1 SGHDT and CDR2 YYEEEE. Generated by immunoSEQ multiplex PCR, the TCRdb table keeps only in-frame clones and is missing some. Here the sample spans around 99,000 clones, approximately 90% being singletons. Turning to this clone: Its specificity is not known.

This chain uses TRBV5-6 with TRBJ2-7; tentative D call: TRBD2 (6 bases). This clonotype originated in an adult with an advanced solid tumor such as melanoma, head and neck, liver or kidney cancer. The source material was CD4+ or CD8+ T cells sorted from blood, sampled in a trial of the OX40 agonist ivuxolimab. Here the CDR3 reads CASSLTRYEQYF. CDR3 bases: TGTGCCAGCAGCCTGACTAGATACGAGCAGTACTTC.